Each of the 21 T cell receptor beta chains below was sequenced from the same sample in a study of T-cell memory formation after mild COVID-19. MiXCR, run by TCRdb on the 5' RACE reads, gives a single entry per CDR3 protein. The sample holds some 440,000 distinct CDR3 sequences; 25% are singletons and the top ten take about 12%. Material for sequencing was PBMCs or a T cell subset sorted from them (not recorded which). Every receptor here comes from an adult woman who had mild COVID-19 (a few samples of this study predate the infection). Cell type and time point are not known.

This chain joins TRBV3-1 and TRBJ2-1; 7 positions agree with TRBD2. The germline CDR1 and CDR2 sequences are LGHDT and YNNKEL (reference sequence). The CDR3 has 16 residues. The V and J ends lost 5 bases and 8 bases, in that order; junction bases with no gene match: 15. As DNA, the CDR3 is TGTGCCAGCAGCTCCCCTACTCTAGAGGGAGGGCATGAGCAGTTCTTC. Amino acids: CASSSPTLEGGHEQFF.

This chain links TRBV6-2 or TRBV6-3 with TRBJ2-5; 7 bases line up with TRBD2. Per the germline V gene, CDR1 is MNHEY and CDR2 is SVGEGT. CDR3 length equals 13 residues. Germline trimming cut 6 bases from V and 4 bases from J; bases unmatched to any gene: 5. The CDR3 region is CASRERDVETQYF. The CDR3 bases are TGTGCCAGCAGAGAGCGGGACGTAGAGACCCAGTACTTC.

The J gene is TRBJ2-5, the V gene TRBV4-1, with D uncertain. The V gene's germline CDR1 is MGHRA and CDR2 YSYEKL. V lost 0 bases, J lost 5 bases, and 19 bases lay in between. This CDR3 contains 17 residues. The CDR3 spells CASSQDLRSGLGETQYF. The CDR3 bases are TGCGCCAGCAGCCAAGATCTCAGGTCGGGTCTCGGGGAGACCCAGTACTTC.

This clonotype was found a few times. V is TRBV12-3 or TRBV12-4 and J is TRBJ2-1; 7 nucleotides match TRBD2. V trimming: 3 bases; J trimming: 10 bases; junction bases outside the gene matches: 3. CDR3 size: 12 residues. The CDR3 is CASSFGGEEQFF. DNA of the CDR3: TGTGCCAGCAGTTTTGGGGGGGAGGAGCAGTTCTTC.

In DNA, the CDR3 is TGTGCCATCAGCCTTCAGGGTACAGATACGCAGTATTTT. Protein sequence: CAISLQGTDTQYF. This sequence joins TRBV10-3 and TRBJ2-3, with TRBD1 as a possible D gene (5 bases). This CDR3 region has 13 residues. The V end lost 6 bases, the J end lost 3 bases, and 10 bases lay between the germline ends. Germline V gene lookup returns CDR1 ENHRY and CDR2 SYGVKD.

The table lists this clonotype with many counts. The chain uses TRBV12-3 or TRBV12-4 and TRBJ2-7, with D hard to call. V was clipped by 4 bases and J by 2 bases, with 6 bases between them. The CDR3 length is 12 residues. CDR3 coding DNA: TGTGCCAGCAGTTACTATGCCTACGAGCAGTACTTC. Amino acids: CASSYYAYEQYF.

The chain is built from TRBV12-3 or TRBV12-4 and TRBJ2-1; no reliable D call. V lost 3 bases and J 2 bases, leaving 8 bases between the germline ends. The length of the CDR3 is 14 residues. CDR3 nucleotides: TGTGCCAGCAGTTTTAGCTCAGCCTACAATGAGCAGTTCTTC. This sequence encodes CASSFSSAYNEQFF.

This clonotype occurred a few times. The J gene is TRBJ2-1, the V gene TRBV25-1; 9 bases agree with TRBD2. CDR3 length equals 15 residues. V gave up 1 base and J gave up 6 bases; unmatched junction bases: 4. CDR1 MGHDK and CDR2 SYGVNS come from the germline V gene. CDR3 sequence reads: CASSELAGEVNEQFF. For the CDR3, the DNA is TGTGCCAGCAGTGAATTAGCGGGGGAGGTCAATGAGCAGTTCTTC.

This clonotype was counted only a few times. This sequence joins TRBV6-5 and TRBJ2-2, with a tentative D call TRBD1 (6 bases). Germline V gives CDR1 MNHEY, CDR2 SVGAGI. The CDR3 covers 17 residues. V gave up 0 bases and J gave up 1 base, with 12 bases separating them. The CDR3 DNA is TGTGCCAGCAGTTACTCAAGGGGGACCTGGAACACCGGGGAGCTGTTTTTT. Translated: CASSYSRGTWNTGELFF.

This clonotype came up a few times. This rearrangement joins TRBV11-3 to TRBJ2-1, with 8 positions matching TRBD1. V shed 3 bases, J shed 6 bases, and the junction held 1 base outside the gene matches. Per germline, CDR1 SGHNT and CDR2 YENEEA. The CDR3 runs 13 residues. The CDR3 sequence is CASSLDRVNEQFF. CDR3 DNA: TGTGCCAGCAGCTTGGACAGGGTCAATGAGCAGTTCTTC. The whole variable domain, remainder taken from reference TRBV11-3 and TRBJ2-1, is EAGVVQSPRYKIIEKKQPVAFWCNPISGHNTLYWYLQNLGQGPELLIRYENEEAVDDSQLPKDRFSAERLKGVDSTLKIQPAELGDSAVYLCASSLDRVNEQFFGPGTRLTVL.

This clonotype was seen only a few times. The rearrangement links TRBV25-1 to TRBJ1-1, with D perhaps TRBD1 (6 bases). Deletions cut 4 bases from V and 4 bases from J, with 25 bases between. The CDR3 is 18 residues long. The germline V gene has CDR1 MGHDK and CDR2 SYGVNS. CDR3: CASSGHPTGSGLATEAFF. The CDR3 coding sequence is TGTGCCAGCAGTGGTCACCCCACAGGGTCTGGTTTGGCCACTGAAGCTTTCTTT.

The chain joins TRBV7-6 to TRBJ2-7; a weak D match, TRBD2 (6 bases). The length of the CDR3 is 14 residues. Germline lookup yields CDR1 SGHVS and CDR2 FNYEAQ. Trimming took 2 bases from V and 3 from J, leaving 11 bases between them. CDR3 nucleotide sequence: TGTGCCAGCAGCTTAATCCAGGGACTCTACGAGCAGTACTTC. Translating it yields CASSLIQGLYEQYF.

The rearrangement uses TRBV4-2 and TRBJ2-3; D perhaps matches TRBD2 (6 bases). CDR1 LGHNA and CDR2 YNFKEQ come from the germline V gene. V lost 0 bases and J lost 1, with 11 bases in between. The CDR3 contains 16 residues. The CDR3 coding sequence is TGTGCCAGCAGCCAAGAAGGACTACCGGGCACAGATACGCAGTATTTT. Its protein is CASSQEGLPGTDTQYF.

This clonotype came up many times. The chain recombines TRBV7-2 with TRBJ1-3, with D perhaps matching TRBD1 (6 bases). Trimming took off 5 bases at V and 7 bases at J, with 12 bases between the two ends. The germline gives CDR1 SGHTA, CDR2 FQGNSA. The CDR3 sequence is 13 residues long. For the CDR3, the DNA is TGTGCCAGCAGCCCCGGGGGGCCGAACACCATATATTTT. Translating it yields CASSPGGPNTIYF.

This clonotype has a handful of counts. The chain uses TRBV24-1 and TRBJ2-2; 13 nucleotides line up with TRBD2. Germline V lookup: CDR1 KGHDR, CDR2 SFDVKD. The CDR3 is 14 amino acids. Trimming removed 11 bases from V and 5 bases from J; junction bases left unmatched: 4. As DNA, the CDR3 is TGTGCCATCGGACTAGCGGGGGTTACCGGGGAGCTGTTTTTT. It is translated as CAIGLAGVTGELFF.

The J gene is TRBJ2-3, the V gene TRBV27, with D unclear. The germline gives CDR1 MNHEY, CDR2 SMNVEV (reference sequence). V gave up 3 bases and J gave up 5 bases, with 9 bases separating them. This CDR3 is built from 13 residues. The CDR3 is CASSLGFIDTQYF. DNA for the CDR3: TGTGCCAGCAGTTTGGGATTTATAGATACGCAGTATTTT.

This clonotype came up a few times. This chain joins TRBV5-1 and TRBJ2-7; no clear D. The CDR3 loop spans 17 amino acids. V was trimmed by 4 bases and J by 3 bases, leaving 23 bases between them. CDR1 and CDR2 (germline): SGHRS, YFSETQ. DNA for the CDR3: TGCGCCAGCAGCAACTTGGAAACTCCCCCACTACGCTACGAGCAGTACTTC. It specifies CASSNLETPPLRYEQYF.

The CDR3 nucleotides read TGTGCCAGCAGCCCCTCTCTAGTATACAATGAGCAGTTCTTC. The encoded protein is CASSPSLVYNEQFF. The V call is TRBV7-9, the J call TRBJ2-1; D gene ambiguous. Per the germline V gene, CDR1 is SEHNR and CDR2 is FQNEAQ (reference sequence). The CDR3 is made up of 14 amino acids. The V gene lost 5 bases and the J gene lost 4 bases, with 12 bases spanning the gap.

A few counts support this clonotype. In nucleotides, the CDR3 is TGTGCCAGCAGTCCGCTCTCTGCCCTTAACACCGGGGAGCTGTTTTTT. As protein: CASSPLSALNTGELFF. This sequence joins TRBV27 and TRBJ2-2; D unclear. V lost 5 bases to trimming and J lost 2 bases, with 15 bases between them. Germline V CDR1 and CDR2: MNHEY, SMNVEV (reference sequence). The CDR3 length is 16 residues.

V gene TRBV6-1 combines with J gene TRBJ2-7, with a tentative D call TRBD2 (6 bases). V was pared by 7 bases and J by 7 bases, with 26 bases between. This CDR3 is built from 16 residues. Germline-derived CDR1 and CDR2 are MNHNS and SASEGT. CDR3 sequence: CASKTSGTEFVREQYF. The CDR3, as DNA: TGTGCCAGCAAGACCTCCGGGACTGAGTTTGTAAGGGAGCAGTACTTC.

This clonotype has more than one count but fewer than ten. The V and J genes are TRBV19 and TRBJ1-6; D not certain. This CDR3 region has 15 residues. The V gene lost 3 bases and the J gene lost 0 bases, with 6 bases spanning the gap. CDR1 LNHDA and CDR2 SQIVND come from the germline V gene (reference sequence). CDR3 nucleotides: TGTGCCAGTAGTATCCGGAGCTCCTATAATTCACCCCTCCACTTT. Translating it yields CASSIRSSYNSPLHF.